The present entry profiles one TCR beta chain with its context. This clonotype came up many times. The antigen this receptor binds is unknown. Per-nucleotide qualities are absent, and no much larger clonotype sits a single base away. This record comes from a study of T cells in Graves' hyperthyroidism and ophthalmopathy (dated by TCRdb to between 2017 and 2020). General notes on the study: Peripheral blood samples were taken at initial diagnosis, before any treatment was given. The 85 to 100 discovery patients were divided at random into training and test sets in a 7:3 ratio. Prospective prediction of ophthalmopathy was tested in an independent validation cohort of 18 to 20 hyperthyroidism patients and 17 patients who later progressed to ophthalmopathy. After blood sampling, hyperthyroidism patients were treated with methimazole at a starting dose of 30 mg daily, and ophthalmopathy patients were treated with high-dose intravenous methylprednisolone. Thyroid tissue and blood T-cell repertoires from six Graves' hyperthyroidism patients were also compared in the study. The paper describes TCR Vbeta CDR3 sequencing of around 140 peripheral blood samples, made up of approximately 40 ophthalmopathy patients, more than 70 hyperthyroidism patients and 17 progressor patients. A discovery cohort of about a hundred patients, roughly 40 with Graves' ophthalmopathy and roughly 59 with stable Graves' hyperthyroidism, was used to find distinguishing TCR V-J signatures.

Ophthalmopathy patients had moderately to severely active disease, Clinical Activity Score of at least 3, NOSPECS grade of at least 4, and duration under 3 months. Any patient with an uncontrolled infection, another autoimmune disease, pregnancy or lactation was excluded. Clinical symptoms, serum thyroxine and TRAb, thyroid ultrasound, and orbital computed tomography formed the basis for the diagnoses. PBMCs were isolated from around 10 ml of fresh peripheral blood by Ficoll-Paque density gradient centrifugation. Total RNA was extracted with Trizol reagent, and quality was checked on an Agilent 2100 Bioanalyzer. Points the paper makes about the study in general: During validation, the model predicted progression to ophthalmopathy a median of about 6.5 months ahead of onset, with 60% to 71% sensitivity and almost 75% specificity. A 13 V-J signature model separated ophthalmopathy from stable hyperthyroidism, with roughly 88% sensitivity and just under 84% specificity in cross-validation and 80%/75% in testing. Sample size was not statistically predetermined, and investigators were not blinded to group allocation. Most expanded thyroid clonotypes (frequency above 0.001) were also detected in blood, a finding suggesting that blood repertoires may reflect thyroid immune responses.

TCR beta CDR3 regions were amplified from RNA transcripts. For the first round of RT-PCR on the TCR CDR3, the HTBI primer set was used together with the Qiagen OneStep RT-PCR kit. Libraries were constructed in a second round of multiplex PCR, after which size selection and purification were performed. The libraries were sequenced on an Illumina HiSeq2000 using paired-end 100 bp reads. The original pipeline was this. SOAPnuke was used to process the raw data, throwing out any read that contained adapters or uncalled bases, had a mean Phred below 15, or lacked an exact constant-primer or identifier match. COPE v1.2.5 was used to merge the high-quality paired reads, and each unique nucleotide sequence was defined as a clonotype. MiTCR v1.1 was used to align the clonotypes against IMGT TRBV, TRBD and TRBJ reference segments. The analysis included only V-J combinations with a frequency above 0.0001, which together covered 99.2% of the repertoires. The TCS score was defined as F50 (clonal expansion) divided by E x V (chaos), with BLOSUM62-based TCRdist calculated between CDR3 peptides within each V-J. Welch's t-statistics and random forest reduced fewer than 550 V-J features to under 15, which were used in a naive Bayes classifier (R e1071). Starting from the raw public reads, TCRdb applied fastp trimming at Q25, assembled clones with MiXCR and retained in-frame beta chains. Entries are consolidated by CDR3 protein sequence, retaining the most common genes and DNA. None of the V and J calls come from the authors' own analysis; TCRdb made them. The table for this sample lists hundreds of thousands of distinct CDR3 sequences; more than 15% of them were counted only once. Roughly 15% of the sample lies in the top ten.

Trimming removed 1 base from V and 0 bases from J, leaving 10 bases between the germline ends. The CDR3, cysteine through phenylalanine, is 16 amino acids long. This entry keeps only the CDR3 DNA: 48 bases, framed from base 1. CDR1 SGHAT and CDR2 FQDESV are derived from the germline V gene (reference sequence). The receptor comes from a woman in her late teens or twenties with Graves' ophthalmopathy. The chain links TRBV11-1 with TRBJ2-1, with no confidently assigned D gene. The sequenced material came from blood. The CDR3 in this case is CASSLVAPSSYNEQFF. The nucleotide sequence reads as follows: TGTGCCAGCAGCTTAGTGGCGCCTAGCTCCTACAATGAGCAGTTCTTC. The full variable domain, completed from the reference TRBV11-1 and TRBJ2-1 proteins outside the CDR3, reads EAEVAQSPRYKITEKSQAVAFWCDPISGHATLYWYRQILGQGPELLVQFQDESVVDDSQLPKDRFSAERLKGVDSTLKIQPAELGDSAMYLCASSLVAPSSYNEQFFGPGTRLTVL.